This T cell receptor (beta chain) comes out of a study of blood T cell repertoires in COVID-19. Original methodology: From reference gene primer amplification, estimates of nucleated cell counts were derived. Data came from immunoSEQ multiplex PCR; TCRdb stores just in-frame clones and leaves some out. V, J and clone size are those of that table, while D and trimming were read from the DNA. Altogether approximately 150,000 clones are present, 85% to 90% being singletons, with the ten largest covering around 8.6%. CDR1 and CDR2 (germline): LNHNV, YYDKDF (reference sequence). This CDR3 is 15 amino acids long. Trimming pared 0 bases from V and 2 bases from J, leaving 10 bases between.

J is TRBJ1-1 and V is TRBV15; tentative D call: TRBD1 (5 bases). Sequencing was performed on peripheral blood. The receptor's source is a woman aged 45-65 years with active or convalescent COVID-19. The DNA for the CDR3 is TGTGCCACCAGCAGAGAGAGGACACTTAACACTGAAGCTTTCTTT. This gives the protein CATSRERTLNTEAFF.